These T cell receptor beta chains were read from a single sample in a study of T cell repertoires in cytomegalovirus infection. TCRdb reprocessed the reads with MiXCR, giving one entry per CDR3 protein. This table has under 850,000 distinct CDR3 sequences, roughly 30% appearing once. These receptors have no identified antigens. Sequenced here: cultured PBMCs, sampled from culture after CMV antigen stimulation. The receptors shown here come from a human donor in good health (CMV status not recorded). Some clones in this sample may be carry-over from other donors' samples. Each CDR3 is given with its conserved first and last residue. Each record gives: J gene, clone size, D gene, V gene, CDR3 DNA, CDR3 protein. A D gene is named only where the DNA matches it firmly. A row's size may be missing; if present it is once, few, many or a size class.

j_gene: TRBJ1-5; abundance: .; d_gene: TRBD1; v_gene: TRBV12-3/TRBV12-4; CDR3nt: TGTGCCAGCAGTTTATCGACCTGGACAGGTCCTCAGCCCCAGCATTTT; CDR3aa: CASSLSTWTGPQPQHF
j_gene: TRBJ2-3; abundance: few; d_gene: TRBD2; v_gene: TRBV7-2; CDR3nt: TGTGCCAGCAGCTTAGAGCGGGAGGCCCTGTGGCATTTT; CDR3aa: CASSLEREALWHF
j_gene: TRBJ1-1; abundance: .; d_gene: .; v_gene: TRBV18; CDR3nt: TGTGCCAGCTCAGTCCACCAGAACACTGAAGCTTTCTTT; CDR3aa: CASSVHQNTEAFF
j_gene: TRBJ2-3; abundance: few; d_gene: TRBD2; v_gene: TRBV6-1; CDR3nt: TGTGCCATGAGCGGGGGAACAGATACGCAGTATTTT; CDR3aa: CAMSGGTDTQYF
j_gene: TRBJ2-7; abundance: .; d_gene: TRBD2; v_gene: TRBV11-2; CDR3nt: TGTGCCAGCGGACTAGCGGTCTACGAGCAGTACTTC; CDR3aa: CASGLAVYEQYF
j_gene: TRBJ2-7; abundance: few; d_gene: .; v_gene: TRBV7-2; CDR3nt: TGTGCCAGCAGCTCCCCTAGTGGGGTAGGGTACGAGCAGTACTTC; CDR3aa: CASSSPSGVGYEQYF
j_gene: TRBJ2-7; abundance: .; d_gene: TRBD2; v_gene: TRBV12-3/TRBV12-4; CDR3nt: TGTGCCAGCAGTGGCCGGGGGACTAGCAAGTTTGGGCAGTACTTC; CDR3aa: CASSGRGTSKFGQYF
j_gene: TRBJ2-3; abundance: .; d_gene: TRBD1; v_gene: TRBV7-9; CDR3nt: TGTGCCAGCTGCCAGGGGGAATCTCGCACAGATACGCAGTATTTT; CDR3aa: CASCQGESRTDTQYF
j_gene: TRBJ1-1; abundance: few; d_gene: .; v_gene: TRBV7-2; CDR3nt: TGTGCCAGCAGCTTATCTCGGGTGAGCACTGAAGCTTTCTTT; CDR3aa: CASSLSRVSTEAFF
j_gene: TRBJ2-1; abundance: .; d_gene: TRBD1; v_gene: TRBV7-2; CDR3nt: TGTGCCAGCAGCCGCAGGGGGTGGAATGAGCAGTTCTTC; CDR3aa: CASSRRGWNEQFF
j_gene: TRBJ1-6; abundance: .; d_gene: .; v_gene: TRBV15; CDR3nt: TGTGTCACCAGCAGGGGACGAAGGGGCCCAAGGGATTCACCCCTCCACTTT; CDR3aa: CVTSRGRRGPRDSPLHF
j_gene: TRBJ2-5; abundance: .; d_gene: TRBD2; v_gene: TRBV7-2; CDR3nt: TGCTCTAGCGGGGGGGCCTCAGAGACCCAGTACTTC; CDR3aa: CSSGGASETQYF
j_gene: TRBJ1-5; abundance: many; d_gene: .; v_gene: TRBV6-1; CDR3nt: TGTGCCAGCAGGATGGACAATGACCAGCCCCAGCATTTT; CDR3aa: CASRMDNDQPQHF
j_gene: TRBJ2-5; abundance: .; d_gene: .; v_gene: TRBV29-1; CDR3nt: TGCAGCGCCCGAGGCCGCCGAGGGGTCCAAGAGACCCAGTACTTC; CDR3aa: CSARGRRGVQETQYF
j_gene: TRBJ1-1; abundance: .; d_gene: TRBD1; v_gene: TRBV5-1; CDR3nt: TGCGCCAGCAGCCCACGGACAGGGCAGGGTGAAGCTTTCTTT; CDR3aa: CASSPRTGQGEAFF
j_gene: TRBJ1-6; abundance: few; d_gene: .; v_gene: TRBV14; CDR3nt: TGTGCCAGCAGCCAGTGGCCGGCGGTAAACGATAATTCACCCCTCCACTTT; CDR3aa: CASSQWPAVNDNSPLHF
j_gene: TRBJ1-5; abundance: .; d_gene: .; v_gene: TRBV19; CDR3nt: TGTGCCAGTAGCCCCCAAGGGATAGTTTATCAGCCCCAGCATTTT; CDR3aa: CASSPQGIVYQPQHF
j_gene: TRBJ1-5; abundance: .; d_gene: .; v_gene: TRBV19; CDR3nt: TGTGCCAGTAGCATGTGGGACTCCAATCAGCCCCAGCATTTT; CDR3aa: CASSMWDSNQPQHF
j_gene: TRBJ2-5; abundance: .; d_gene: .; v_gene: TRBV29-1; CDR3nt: TGCAGCGCTGGGAGAGCTCGAGAGACCCAGTACTTC; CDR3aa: CSAGRARETQYF
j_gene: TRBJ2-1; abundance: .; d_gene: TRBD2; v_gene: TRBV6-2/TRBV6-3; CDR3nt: TGTGCCAGCAGTGGACGACTAGCCGGCGAGCAGTTCTTC; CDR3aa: CASSGRLAGEQFF
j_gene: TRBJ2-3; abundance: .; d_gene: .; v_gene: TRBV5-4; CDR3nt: TGTGCCAGCAGCCGGATGACTGCAGAGCCAGATACGCAGTATTTT; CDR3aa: CASSRMTAEPDTQYF
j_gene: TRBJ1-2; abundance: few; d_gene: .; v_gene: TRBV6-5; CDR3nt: TGTGCCAGCAGTTACGGGCAGATCTATGGCTACACCTTC; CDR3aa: CASSYGQIYGYTF
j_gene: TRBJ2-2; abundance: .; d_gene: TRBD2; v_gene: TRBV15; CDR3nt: TGTGCCACCAGCAGAGATCTGGGGGGGTCCGGGGAGCTGTTTTTT; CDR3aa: CATSRDLGGSGELFF
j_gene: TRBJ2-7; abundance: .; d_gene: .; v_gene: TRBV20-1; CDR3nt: TGCAGTGCTGCCCGGGACGACCCCGAGGAGCAGTACTTC; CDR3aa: CSAARDDPEEQYF
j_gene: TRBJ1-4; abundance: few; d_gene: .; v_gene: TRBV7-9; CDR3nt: TGTGCCAGCAGCTTAACGGGAATTGAAAAACTGTTTTTT; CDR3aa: CASSLTGIEKLFF
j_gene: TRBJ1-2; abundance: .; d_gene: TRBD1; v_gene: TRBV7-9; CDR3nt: TGTGCCAGCAGTAAAACAGGGGCTCCTAACTATGGCTACACCTTC; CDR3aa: CASSKTGAPNYGYTF
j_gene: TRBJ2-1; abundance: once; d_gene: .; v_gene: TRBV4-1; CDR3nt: TGCGCCAGCAGCCAAGGAGAGGGGGGCGGGATCAATGAGCAGTTCTTC; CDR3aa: CASSQGEGGGINEQFF
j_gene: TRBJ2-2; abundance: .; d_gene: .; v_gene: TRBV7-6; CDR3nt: TGTGCCAGCAGCCAGACCACCGGGGAGCTGTTTTTT; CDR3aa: CASSQTTGELFF
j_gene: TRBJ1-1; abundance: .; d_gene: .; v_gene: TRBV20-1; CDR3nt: TGCAGTGCTAGAGATTCGGGGACCAACACTGAAGCTTTCTTT; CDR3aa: CSARDSGTNTEAFF
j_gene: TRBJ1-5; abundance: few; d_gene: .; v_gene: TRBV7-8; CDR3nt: TGTGCCAGCAGCTTAGCGCTACAGTATAGCAATCAGCCCCAGCATTTT; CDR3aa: CASSLALQYSNQPQHF
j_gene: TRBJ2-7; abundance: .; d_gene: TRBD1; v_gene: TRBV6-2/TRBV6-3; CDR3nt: TGTGCCACCGAGACAGGGGGCGTAAAGCAGTACTTC; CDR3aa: CATETGGVKQYF
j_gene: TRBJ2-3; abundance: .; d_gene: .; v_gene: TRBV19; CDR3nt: TGTGCCAGTAGTATAGGGGAGAGAGATACGCAGTATTTT; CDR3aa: CASSIGERDTQYF
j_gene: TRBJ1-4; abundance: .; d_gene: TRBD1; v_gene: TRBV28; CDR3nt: TGTGCCAGCAGTTTATGGGGTGGACAGGGGGTGGATGAAAAACTGTTTTTT; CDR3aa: CASSLWGGQGVDEKLFF
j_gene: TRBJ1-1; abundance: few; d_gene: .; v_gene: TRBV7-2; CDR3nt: TGTGCCAGTAGCCCTCCGTGGCCTACCGAAGCTTTCTTT; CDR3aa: CASSPPWPTEAFF
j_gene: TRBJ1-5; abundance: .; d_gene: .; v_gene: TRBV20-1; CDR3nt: TGCAGTGCCCTCGAGGGGATTTGGCAGCCCCAGCATTTT; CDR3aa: CSALEGIWQPQHF
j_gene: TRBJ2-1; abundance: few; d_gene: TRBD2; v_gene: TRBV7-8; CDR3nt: TGTGCCAGCAGCTCCCCGGGGGGAGGGCCCAATGAGCAGTTCTTC; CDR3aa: CASSSPGGGPNEQFF
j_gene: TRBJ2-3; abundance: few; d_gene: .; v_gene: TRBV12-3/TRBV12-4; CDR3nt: TGTGCCAGCAGTTCATGGGATACGCAGTATTTT; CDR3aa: CASSSWDTQYF
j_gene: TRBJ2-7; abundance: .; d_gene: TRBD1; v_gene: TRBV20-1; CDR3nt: TGCAGTGCTAAATCCGGGACAGGGGGCGTTTACGAGCAGTACTTC; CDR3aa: CSAKSGTGGVYEQYF
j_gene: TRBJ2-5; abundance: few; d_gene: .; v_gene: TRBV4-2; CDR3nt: TGTGCCAGCAGCCAAGGACTACAACAAGAGACCCAGTACTTC; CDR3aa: CASSQGLQQETQYF
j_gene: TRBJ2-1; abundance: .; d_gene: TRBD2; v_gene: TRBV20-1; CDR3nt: TGCAGTGCTAGGGTAGCGGGAGGCCCTAGCTCCTACAATGAGCAGTTCTTC; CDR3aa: CSARVAGGPSSYNEQFF
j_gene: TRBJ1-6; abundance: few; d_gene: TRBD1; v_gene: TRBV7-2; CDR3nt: TGTGCCAGCAGCTTAGGGGGGACAGCCAATTCACCCCTCCACTTT; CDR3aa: CASSLGGTANSPLHF
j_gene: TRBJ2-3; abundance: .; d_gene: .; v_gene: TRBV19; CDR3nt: TGTGCCAGTAGGGGGCTAACAGATACGCAGTATTTT; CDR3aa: CASRGLTDTQYF
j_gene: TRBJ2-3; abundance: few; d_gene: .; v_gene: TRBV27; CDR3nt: TGTGCCAGCAGTTTGTTCGGGGGAGTGAGGGGCACAGATACGCAGTATTTT; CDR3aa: CASSLFGGVRGTDTQYF
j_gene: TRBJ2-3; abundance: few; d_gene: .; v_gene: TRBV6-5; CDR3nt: TGTGCCAGCAGTCCCTACGACGGGGGACGTGGGGATACGCAGTATTTT; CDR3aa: CASSPYDGGRGDTQYF
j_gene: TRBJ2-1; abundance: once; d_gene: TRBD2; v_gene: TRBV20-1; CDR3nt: TGCAGTGCTTGGGACTATCCCAGCTACAATGAGCAGTTCTTC; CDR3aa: CSAWDYPSYNEQFF
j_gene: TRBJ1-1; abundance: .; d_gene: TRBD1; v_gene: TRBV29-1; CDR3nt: TGCAGCGGTAAACAGGGGTTTGGAAGCACTGAAGCTTTCTTT; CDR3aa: CSGKQGFGSTEAFF
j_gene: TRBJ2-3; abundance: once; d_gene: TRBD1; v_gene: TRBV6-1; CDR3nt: TGTGCCAGCAGACCCACCTGGGGACAGGGGAACACAGATACGCAGTATTTT; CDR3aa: CASRPTWGQGNTDTQYF
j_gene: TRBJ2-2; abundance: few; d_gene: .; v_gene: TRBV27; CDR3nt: TGTGCCAGCAGTATTTCGTTCGAGACCGGGGAGCTGTTTTTT; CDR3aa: CASSISFETGELFF
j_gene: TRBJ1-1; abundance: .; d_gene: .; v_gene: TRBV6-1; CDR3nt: TGTGCCAGCAGTGAATGGGCGGGGGGGACGAACACTGAAGCTTTCTTT; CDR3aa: CASSEWAGGTNTEAFF
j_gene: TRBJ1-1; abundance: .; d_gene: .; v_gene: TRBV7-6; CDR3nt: TGTGCCAGCAGCTCTCGACACCTCACTGAAGCTTTCTTT; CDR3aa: CASSSRHLTEAFF
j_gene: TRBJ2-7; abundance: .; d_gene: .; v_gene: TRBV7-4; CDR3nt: TGTGCCAGCGGAGCTTTGGGGTACGAGCAGTACTTC; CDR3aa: CASGALGYEQYF
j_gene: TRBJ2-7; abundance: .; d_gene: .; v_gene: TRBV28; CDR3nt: TGTGCCAGCAGTCCACACTCTCGGGACGAGCAGTACTTC; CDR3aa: CASSPHSRDEQYF
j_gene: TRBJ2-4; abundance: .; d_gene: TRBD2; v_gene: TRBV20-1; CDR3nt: TGCAGTGCCGGTGGGGGGGTGGACATTCAGTACTTC; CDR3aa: CSAGGGVDIQYF